The clone carrying this T cell receptor (beta chain) occurred a few times. Antigen unknown. This sample was taken from a study of early stage breast cancer tumors. Study overall: Most invasive tumors, about 80% of the 16, were ER+/PR+/HER2-. Among approximately 12 ER+/PR+/HER2- tumors, eight were ductal, four lobular. Regarding the study as a whole: Commonly generated sequences made up most enriched TCRB sequences shared between patients. Tumors had around 2.5-fold higher T cell density than normal breast.

This table comes from immunoSEQ multiplex PCR, and its TCRdb copy is limited to in-frame clones, with some not included. The table records about 41,000 clones, about 78% of them present only once. Germline trimming cut 5 bases from V and 4 bases from J; bases unmatched to any gene: 8. The germline V gene encodes CDR1 SGHTA and CDR2 FQGNSA. The CDR3 consists of 14 residues. The TCR originated in a person aged 45-60 years with breast cancer. V is TRBV7-2 and J is TRBJ2-7; 7 positions agree with TRBD2. The sequencing sample was made of blood. The CDR3 DNA reads TGTGCCAGCAGCCCGGGCGGGGGTTTGTACGAGCAGTACGTC. As protein: CASSPGGGLYEQYV.